This section outlines one T cell receptor (beta chain) sequence together with its context. Its antigen is not known. Germline assignment: CDR1 SGHVS and CDR2 FQNEAQ. This CDR3 has 16 residues. Deletions cut 1 base from V and 3 bases from J, with 16 bases between. This record comes from a study of cytomegalovirus exposure and HLA in healthy donors. The study, taken as a whole, reports: Most TCR sequences were rare, but some public TCRs occurred in many donors. There were several of the most significant clusters that appeared linked to common viral pathogens in a later analysis.

The PCR was carried out with 60 Vbeta primers and 13 Jbeta primers. Study processing details: In a later analysis, of tens of millions of unique beta chains, roughly 11 million appeared in at least two donors. Profiled with immunoSEQ multiplex PCR; TCRdb holds only in-frame clones, not every one. The D gene and trimming were derived from the DNA, and the V and J assignments and clone size from that table. The sample yields approximately 150,000 clones, 80% seen once. The study sampled nominally healthy donors, though unrecorded immune exposures were likely. Sequenced input: PBMCs. The rearrangement links TRBV7-8 to TRBJ2-7; perhaps TRBD2 as D (6 bases). This clonotype was obtained from a man younger than 30 in good health and CMV-seropositive. The CDR3 DNA follows: TGTGCCAGCAGCTTAGTCTCTGCGGGGCGTTACTACGAGCAGTACTTC. It specifies CASSLVSAGRYYEQYF.